This T cell receptor (beta chain) was retrieved from a study of technical replicates of blood from a few donors (dated by TCRdb to about 2017). On this clone itself: Its recognized antigen is unknown. Base qualities are missing; no much larger clone stands one base away.

Preparation of the library involved the immunoSEQ multiplex PCR assay. TCRdb took over this immuneACCESS table, retaining in-frame rearrangements with V and J assigned. Such tables are incomplete; in checked studies, under half of the missing clones stem from an unresolved V gene, and the remainder is unexplained. This sample is represented by approximately 87,000 clones; 85% to 95% of them were singletons. The leading ten clones occupy about 0.26% of the sample. Reading from cysteine to phenylalanine, the CDR3 counts 14 amino acids. The sequence is cut down to CDR3 DNA, 42 bases in frame from base 1. V loses 2 bases, J loses 8 bases, and the germline ends lie 13 bases apart. The germline V gene (reference sequence) specifies MNHEY as CDR1 and SMNVEV as CDR2.

The sequenced material came from T cells isolated from PBMCs. This TCR was recovered from a human donor in good health. The V gene is TRBV27 and the J gene is TRBJ2-1, with the D gene call left open. Here the CDR3 is given as CASSLGPTPDEQFF. The nucleotide sequence reads as follows: TGTGCCAGCAGTTTAGGGCCGACCCCAGATGAGCAGTTCTTC.